These T cell receptor beta chains were read from a single sample in a study of CD8 T cells in Susac syndrome. TCRdb redid the calling of the immunoSEQ multiplex PCR reads with MiXCR, one entry per CDR3 protein. The sample consists of fewer than 350,000 distinct CDR3 sequences, about 92% of them appearing once. The sample was CD4+ T cells from PBMCs. The receptors were gathered from a human donor with multiple sclerosis. Each CDR3 is given with its conserved first and last residue.

v_gene	CDR3aa
TRBV6-2/TRBV6-3	CASSYAGLAGELFF
TRBV11-3	CASSLGRNTEAFF
TRBV12-3/TRBV12-4	CASSLARRNYGYTF
TRBV7-9	CASSGGSKGRGREAFF
TRBV4-3	CASSQEPTGDSSYEQYF
TRBV5-1	CASSWTSTDTQYF
TRBV7-6	CASSYQGLSTGELFF
TRBV6-6	CASSQFGDYGYTF
TRBV29-1	CSGHRQGYEQFF
TRBV15	CATSGRGFGQETQYF
TRBV2	CASRDSGRGYGVQFF
TRBV3-1	CASKQGGGELFF
TRBV9	CASSVQVASYNEQFF
TRBV6-1	CASSALQGSTEAFF
TRBV7-3	CASSLGTGKLEAKETQYF
TRBV2	CASAANRMNTEAFF
TRBV19	CASSGTANSPLHF
TRBV7-2	CASSSSGASFRTDTQYF
TRBV27	CASSFYRIRDGNYEQYF
TRBV12-3/TRBV12-4	CASSFSGVPPYEQYF
TRBV7-9	CASSFLSGAYNEQFF
TRBV11-1	CASSFDRAGANVLTF
TRBV10-3	CAISEPGRAAFF
TRBV7-2	CASSLGPSANTGELFF
TRBV7-8	CASSPGLAGLAKNIQYF
TRBV29-1	CSVGETTGNHEQYF